The next 16 T cell receptor beta chains were all read from a single sample in a study of T-cell reconstitution after alpha-beta-depleted transplantation in children. Preparation of the TCRbeta library was carried out with unique molecular identifiers. TCRdb fed the PCR reads into MiXCR, producing one record per CDR3 protein. Of around 800,000 distinct CDR3 sequences listed, roughly 15% are singletons. Source: PBMCs, mostly from graft donor cells, taken 360 days after TCRalphabeta/CD19-depleted stem cell transplant. These receptor sequences come from a male patient aged 10-17 years who had a stem cell transplant for acute lymphoblastic leukemia, so the T cells may come from the graft donor.

This clonotype showed up just a few times. The chain carries TRBV18 and TRBJ2-6; 8 nucleotides agree with TRBD1. V dropped 6 bases and J dropped 0; count of bases not matched to a gene: 13. CDR3 length: 19 residues. Germline CDR1 and CDR2: KGHSH and LQKENI. As DNA, the CDR3 is TGTGCCAGCTCGCCCACTTGGACAGGGTACAACTCTGGGGCCAACGTCCTGACTTTC. Its protein is CASSPTWTGYNSGANVLTF.

As DNA, the CDR3 is TGTGCCAGCAGGAGAGGACAGCTAAACTATGGCTACACCTTC. This sequence encodes CASRRGQLNYGYTF. The chain is built from TRBV12-3 or TRBV12-4 and TRBJ1-2, with D tentatively TRBD1 (6 bases). This CDR3 spans 14 amino acids. The germline V and J ends were trimmed by 6 bases and 2 bases, with 13 bases remaining between them.

The chain recombines TRBV5-1 with TRBJ2-7, with 10 bases aligning to TRBD1. V lost 1 base to trimming and J lost 6 bases; unmatched junction nucleotides: 1. CDR3 length: 13 residues. CDR1 and CDR2 (germline): SGHRS, YFSETQ. CDR3 sequence (DNA): TGCGCCAGCAGCTTGAGGACAGGGGGCGAGCAGTACTTC. Translating it yields CASSLRTGGEQYF.

This clonotype was found a few times. The gene calls are TRBV3-1 and TRBJ2-6, with D perhaps assigned TRBD1 or TRBD2 (5 bases each). The CDR3 consists of 19 residues. In germline, CDR1 is LGHDT, CDR2 YNNKEL (reference sequence). V was clipped by 1 base and J by 2 bases, with 18 bases between them. CDR3 sequence: CASSQGVLRRDAGANVLTF. The DNA for the CDR3 is TGTGCCAGCAGCCAAGGAGTGTTGAGAAGGGACGCTGGGGCCAACGTCCTGACTTTC.

This sequence joins TRBV4-1 and TRBJ2-3; D remains ambiguous. Between the trimmed V and J ends, which lost 4 bases and 2 bases, there was a span of 19 bases. Germline lookup yields CDR1 MGHRA and CDR2 YSYEKL. CDR3 length: 17 amino acids. CDR3 nucleotide sequence: TGCGCCAGCAGCCCAACCCAATGGACGGGTTTCACAGATACGCAGTATTTT. Translated: CASSPTQWTGFTDTQYF.

V gene TRBV9 combines with J gene TRBJ2-1; 8 nucleotides agree with TRBD2. Trimming removed 1 base from V and 6 bases from J; junction bases left unmatched: 6. Looked up from germline, CDR1 is SGDLS and CDR2 is YYNGEE. CDR3 length: 15 amino acids. CDR3 DNA sequence: TGTGCCAGCAGCGTAAAGGGACTAGTGAGCAATGAGCAGTTCTTC. This codes for CASSVKGLVSNEQFF.

This clonotype appeared many times. V and J are TRBV7-9 and TRBJ2-7; a weak D match, TRBD2 (5 bases). The CDR3 has 13 amino acids. Between the trimmed V and J ends, which lost 4 bases and 4 bases, there was a span of 11 bases. CDR1 is SEHNR, CDR2 FQNEAQ, per germline (reference sequence). CDR3 amino acids: CASSSTGIYEQYF. The DNA for the CDR3 is TGTGCCAGCAGCTCGACGGGGATTTACGAGCAGTACTTC.

This clonotype was seen a few times. This chain connects TRBV12-3 or TRBV12-4 to TRBJ2-3, with 9 bases lining up with TRBD1. V gave up 8 bases and J gave up 3 bases; unmatched junction bases: 9. This CDR3 is built from 15 residues. Here the CDR3 DNA reads TGTGCCAGCGCCCCGTCCGGACAGGGGACAGATACGCAGTATTTT. Amino acid sequence: CASAPSGQGTDTQYF.

This clonotype came up a few times. The rearrangement joins TRBV2 to TRBJ1-3; D gene unclear. CDR1 SNHLY and CDR2 FYNNEI come from the germline V gene. Trimming took 6 bases from V and 7 from J, leaving 16 bases between them. The CDR3 spans 14 residues. The DNA for the CDR3 is TGTGCCAGCAGCGCCGACCCTGTAGAGAACACCATATATTTT. Amino acid sequence: CASSADPVENTIYF.

This clonotype showed up just a few times. The V call is TRBV5-1, the J call TRBJ2-3, with D possibly matching TRBD2 (6 bases). Germline lookup yields CDR1 SGHRS and CDR2 YFSETQ. Between the trimmed V and J ends, which lost 3 bases and 2 bases, there was a span of 10 bases. This CDR3 is built from 14 residues. DNA for the CDR3: TGCGCCAGCAGCTCCGGGGGATACACAGATACGCAGTATTTT. Amino acids: CASSSGGYTDTQYF.

This clonotype has ten or more counts. Here the CDR3 reads CASSLIGDLSYEQYF. DNA of the CDR3: TGTGCCAGCAGTTTAATTGGAGATTTGTCCTACGAGCAGTACTTC. The rearrangement uses TRBV27 and TRBJ2-7; D is uncertain. This CDR3 spans 15 amino acids. Germline lookup yields CDR1 MNHEY and CDR2 SMNVEV (reference sequence). The ends were cut back, 2 bases at V and 1 base at J, with 12 bases in the middle.

The chain couples TRBV5-1 to TRBJ2-5; D gene unclear. V was shortened by 0 bases and J by 1 base, with 10 bases between the two germline ends. The CDR3 has 15 residues. Per germline, CDR1 SGHRS and CDR2 YFSETQ. The CDR3 is CASSLGAPGQETQYF. CDR3 nucleotides: TGCGCCAGCAGCTTGGGCGCTCCGGGCCAAGAGACCCAGTACTTC.

This clonotype occurred a few times. The rearrangement links TRBV9 to TRBJ2-1; D is unclear. Trimming left V 3 bases short and J 9 bases short, with 10 bases between. The CDR3 sequence is 12 residues long. The V gene's germline CDR1 is SGDLS and CDR2 YYNGEE. DNA for the CDR3: TGTGCCAGCAGCGGAATGGGCCTTGAGCAGTTCTTC. Residues: CASSGMGLEQFF.

The V and J genes are TRBV4-1 and TRBJ1-1, with a possible D match to TRBD1 (6 bases). Germline CDR1 is MGHRA and CDR2 is YSYEKL. Deletions cut 4 bases from V and 3 bases from J, with 18 bases between. This CDR3 has 16 residues. For the CDR3, the DNA is TGCGCCAGCAGCCTCAAGCAGGGGCGGGTGGACACTGAAGCTTTCTTT. Translated, it gives CASSLKQGRVDTEAFF.

This clonotype has only a few counts. This chain links TRBV12-3 or TRBV12-4 with TRBJ1-1; D remains ambiguous. CDR3 length: 15 residues. V was cut by 6 bases and J by 5 bases, with 19 bases left in between. As DNA, the CDR3 is TGTGCCAGCAGCCTTACGAAAAAGGTAAAGACTGAAGCTTTCTTT. Protein: CASSLTKKVKTEAFF.

The chain combines TRBV14 with TRBJ2-2; TRBD2 might be the D (5 bases). In germline, CDR1 is SGHDN, CDR2 FVKESK. V shed 1 base and J shed 5 bases, with 11 bases lying between them. The CDR3 has 15 amino acids. In DNA form, the CDR3 reads TGTGCCAGCAGCCAAGTAGGGAGAGGAACCGGGGAGCTGTTTTTT. This gives the protein CASSQVGRGTGELFF.